Described below is a single T cell receptor beta chain sequence and its context. Its antigen is not identified. Other DNA sequences within the sample encode an identical CDR3. The CDR3 consists of 16 residues. J lost 4 bases, V lost 2 bases, and 3 bases had no gene match. From germline, CDR1 is MGHDK and CDR2 SYGVNS. This entry comes from a study of cytomegalovirus exposure and HLA in healthy donors. Overall study results and limits: Reportedly, HLA-A and HLA-B alleles of most subjects were accurately predicted from TCR beta. Analysis performed later found under 20,000 TCR beta sequences associated with HLA alleles at 0.05 false discovery rate.

It was with 60 Vbeta and 13 Jbeta primers that the PCR ran. Libraries were prepared by immunoSEQ multiplex PCR; TCRdb keeps only in-frame clonotypes and omits some of them. The profile covers 150,000 to 200,000 clones, with 68% appearing a single time and 1.3% to 1.5% taken by the ten largest. The chain joins TRBV25-1 to TRBJ2-1; TRBD2 matches at 12 bases. The source of this sequence is a middle-aged man in good health and CMV-seronegative. The specimen was PBMCs. The CDR3 sequence: CASSERTSGMYNEQFF. CDR3 DNA: TGTGCCAGCAGTGAACGGACTAGCGGGATGTACAATGAGCAGTTCTTC.